The T cell receptor beta chain described here comes from a study of T cells in tumors after PD-1 blockade. Study findings and constraints: About 41% of tumor TCR clonotypes were also found in blood.

CDR1 is SGHNT, CDR2 YENEEA, per germline. The CDR3 loop spans 14 amino acids. V gave up 5 bases and J gave up 5 bases, with 14 bases separating them. As for this clone: Its antigen is not identified.

Template: tumor biopsy or peripheral blood genomic DNA, about 600-6,004 ng per sample. The method was immunoSEQ multiplex PCR; TCRdb's version includes in-frame clones alone and lacks a portion of them. The top ten clones hold 4.7% of a sample with 60,000 to 70,000 clones, under 80% of them seen once. This specimen consisted of PBMCs, obtained after anti-PD-1 treatment. This clonotype was obtained from a human donor with basal cell carcinoma. The genes are TRBV11-3 and TRBJ2-3; TRBD1 is a possible D gene (6 bases). The CDR3: CASSPGTIGDTQYF. CDR3 DNA: TGTGCCAGCAGCCCGGGGACAATTGGAGATACGCAGTATTTT. The full variable domain, in which reference TRBV11-3 and TRBJ2-3 provide the parts outside the CDR3, is EAGVVQSPRYKIIEKKQPVAFWCNPISGHNTLYWYLQNLGQGPELLIRYENEEAVDDSQLPKDRFSAERLKGVDSTLKIQPAELGDSAVYLCASSPGTIGDTQYFGPGTRLTVL.